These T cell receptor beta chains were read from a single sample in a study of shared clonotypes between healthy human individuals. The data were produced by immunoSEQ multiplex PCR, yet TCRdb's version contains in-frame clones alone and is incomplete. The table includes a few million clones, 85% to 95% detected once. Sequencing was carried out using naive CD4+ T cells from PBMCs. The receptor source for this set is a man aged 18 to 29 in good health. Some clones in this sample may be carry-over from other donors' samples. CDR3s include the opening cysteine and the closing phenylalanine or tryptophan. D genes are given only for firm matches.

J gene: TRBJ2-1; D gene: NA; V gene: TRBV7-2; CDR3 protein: CASSFSSSSYNEQFF
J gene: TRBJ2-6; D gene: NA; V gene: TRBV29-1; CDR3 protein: CSAVTIRGAGANVLTF
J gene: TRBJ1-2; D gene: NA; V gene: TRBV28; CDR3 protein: CASSRSGTPSYGYTF
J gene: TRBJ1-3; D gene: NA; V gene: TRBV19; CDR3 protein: CASKRGDGSGNTIYF
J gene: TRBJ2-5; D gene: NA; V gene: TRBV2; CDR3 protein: CASKRNQETQYF
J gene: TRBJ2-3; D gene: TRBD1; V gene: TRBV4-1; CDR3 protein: CASSQLMTGGHADTQYF
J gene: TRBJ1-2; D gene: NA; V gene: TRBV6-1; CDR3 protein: CASSEVDYGYTF
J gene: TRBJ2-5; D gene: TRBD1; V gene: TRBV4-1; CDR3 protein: CASSQDRDRGMETQYF
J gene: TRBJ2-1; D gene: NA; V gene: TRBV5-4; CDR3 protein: CASSEYGGPPYNEQFF
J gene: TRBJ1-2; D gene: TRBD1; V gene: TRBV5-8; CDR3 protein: CASSEDRRNYGYTF
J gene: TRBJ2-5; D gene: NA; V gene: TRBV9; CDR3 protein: CASSVGGASEQETQYF
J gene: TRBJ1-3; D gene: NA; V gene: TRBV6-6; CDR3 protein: CASSLGTSGNTIYF
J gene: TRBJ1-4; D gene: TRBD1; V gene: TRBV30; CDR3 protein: CAWSFQQGANEKLFF
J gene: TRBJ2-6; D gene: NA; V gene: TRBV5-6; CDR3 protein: CASSLASGANVLTF